The clone carrying this T cell receptor (beta chain) was counted only a few times. Its antigen is not identified. This specimen comes from a study of identical twins. Study-level points and caveats: Twin pairs' shared out-of-frame alpha sequences were enriched in low generation probability. Twins shared beta out-of-frame sequences in excess, but this excess was weaker.

TCRdb recomputed calls from the 5' RACE reads with MiXCR, one row per CDR3 protein. The table lists approximately 600,000 distinct CDR3 sequences, around 7.5% of them singletons. Germline V CDR1 and CDR2: ENHRY, SYGVKD. This CDR3 is 13 amino acids long. The ends lost 6 bases at V and 15 bases at J; junction bases unmatched: 8. The same data also went into a second study, on yellow fever vaccine responses in identical twins.

This chain uses TRBV10-3 with TRBJ2-1; 13 bases line up with TRBD2. The sample taken for sequencing was PBMCs. The receptor's source is a woman aged 18-35 years in good health. In DNA, the CDR3 is TGTGCCATCAGCTCCGGACTAGCGGGAGATCTGTTCTTC. Protein product: CAISSGLAGDLFF.